This T cell receptor (beta chain) was observed in a study of beta chain features in type 1 diabetes. Notes on the study in general: Type 1 diabetes patients showed a moderate but significant shortening of TCRB CDR3s in all four CD4+ subsets. VDJ junctions from patients with type 1 diabetes contained fewer insertions and more deletions.

The CDR3 sequence is 14 residues long. CDR1 is LNHDA, CDR2 SQIVND, per germline (reference sequence). Between the trimmed V and J ends, which lost 7 bases and 1 base, there was a span of 12 bases. Sequenced material consisted of expressed TCRB transcripts (all of the isolated RNA was reverse transcribed). Clones were sequenced by immunoSEQ multiplex PCR, and TCRdb holds only the in-frame ones, with some missing. This repertoire shows tens of thousands of clones, around 32% found once; its top ten account for about 0.48%. Regarding this clone: The antigen is not known.

This TCR derives from a woman aged 18-29 years in good health. Sequenced: stem cell memory CD4+ T cells from blood. The chain links TRBV19 to TRBJ2-3; possibly TRBD1 for D (6 bases). CDR3 residues: CASNAGDRTDTQYF. Written as DNA, the CDR3 is TGTGCCAGTAACGCAGGGGACCGCACAGATACGCAGTATTTT.